Reported below is one TCR beta chain. Only one count was recorded for this clone. This clone's antigen is unknown. Germline is not matched at one junction end, which may reflect a read error. The trial excluded patients who had a history of autoimmune disease or were on systemic immunosuppression. Peripheral blood for TCR sequencing was drawn from every dose cohort at baseline, at cycle 4 day 1 and at cycle 7 day 1. The samples were drawn from a first-in-human, open-label, multicenter phase I dose-escalation trial of ivuxolimab. The trial enrolled adults with locally advanced or metastatic head and neck squamous cell, hepatocellular, melanoma or renal cell carcinoma. Before TCR sequencing, CD4+ T cells and CD8+ T cells from peripheral blood were sorted into separate populations. This sample is part of a study of OX40 agonist ivuxolimab in advanced cancers. With respect to the entire study: The costimulatory receptor OX40 (CD134) was targeted by ivuxolimab, a fully human IgG2 agonistic monoclonal antibody. Intravenous ivuxolimab was administered to patients every 2 weeks at six dose levels: 0.01, 0.1, 0.3, 1.5, 3 and 10 mg/kg. Of the roughly 52 dose-escalation patients, hepatocellular carcinoma was present in about 20, melanoma in about 15, renal cell carcinoma in 9 and head and neck cancer in 9. In the dose-escalation cohort, over 65% of patients were male, and the mean age was around 60 years, with a range of roughly 20 to 80. Patients were allowed to have had prior anti-PD-1, anti-PD-L1 or anti-CTLA-4 therapy, and 40% to 45% of the dose-escalation patients had been treated with checkpoint inhibitors. Partial responses occurred in three dose-escalation patients, of whom one had hepatocellular carcinoma and two had cutaneous melanoma. The point of sequencing TCRbeta in the periphery was to test whether ivuxolimab changed TCR sequence diversity and drove clonal T-cell expansion. The paper describes the monotherapy dose-escalation part (N of about 52 patients) of the phase I trial of ivuxolimab. Findings and caveats that apply to the study as a whole: Which antigens the clonally expanded peripheral T cells were specific for was not determined. Low levels of normalized T-cell clonal expansion were also seen in some patients who did not respond. On average, CD8+ T cells showed more expanded clones than CD4+ T cells after ivuxolimab. Clonal expansion of both CD4+ and CD8+ blood T cells was observed from baseline to week 6 at doses 0.1 to 3.0 mg/kg. In the 0.1-3.0 mg/kg groups, partial responders were among the patients with the lowest normalized peripheral clonal expansion, particularly in CD8+ T cells.

The CDR1 and CDR2 encoded by the germline V gene (reference sequence) are SGHAT and FQDESV. Its CDR3 holds 12 amino acids, cysteine through phenylalanine. Only CDR3 DNA remains: 36 bases, in frame from the first base. To sequence the TCRbeta CDR3 region, genomic DNA was isolated from the sorted cells. TCRbeta CDR3 regions were sequenced using the immunoSEQ Assay. TCRdb mirrors the immuneACCESS table, restricted to in-frame sequences. Some clones are absent from its copies; in checked studies, under half trace to an unresolved V gene, and the reason for the others is unknown. The sample includes around 50,000 clones, with 70% to 80% observed a single time. About 2.4% of the sample comes from the top ten.

The TCR comes from an adult with an advanced solid tumor such as melanoma, head and neck, liver or kidney cancer. Material: CD4+ or CD8+ T cells sorted from blood, obtained in a trial of the OX40 agonist ivuxolimab. Rearrangement joined TRBV11-1 to TRBJ2-7; a weak D assignment points to TRBD2 (6 bases agree). The sequence in DNA is TGTGCCAGCAACTTAGGAGGGTCCGAGCAGTACTTC. Translated, it reads CASNLGGSEQYF.